This T cell receptor (beta chain) came from a study of PD-1 blockade in classical Hodgkin lymphoma. The length of the CDR3 is 16 residues. The ends lost 4 bases at V and 4 bases at J; junction bases unmatched: 5. CDR1 MGHDK and CDR2 SYGVNS come from the germline V gene. Time point reported: cycle 4 day 1 (C4D1), after less than 7 weeks of nivolumab. Brentuximab vedotin exposure varied, and every patient relapsed after autologous stem cell transplantation. Assay used: immunoSEQ multiplex PCR; TCRdb lists only in-frame clones, some missing. The sample gives fewer than 100,000 clones, 85% to 95% of which show up once; less than 2% is in the top ten. Study-wide results and limits: Individuals initiating nivolumab under 1 year after ASCT were excluded.

Comment on this clone: Its target is unknown.

The V gene is TRBV25-1, the J gene TRBJ2-1; the match to TRBD2 covers 12 bases. This TCR was sampled from a human donor with classical Hodgkin lymphoma. The specimen comprised peripheral blood mononuclear cells (PBMCs), sampled before the fourth cycle of nivolumab. DNA of the CDR3: TGTGCCAGCAGTGGATTCCTAGCGGGAGGGTACAATGAGCAGTTCTTC. It is translated as CASSGFLAGGYNEQFF. The whole variable domain, remainder taken from reference TRBV25-1 and TRBJ2-1, is EADIYQTPRYLVIGTGKKITLECSQTMGHDKMYWYQQDPGMELHLIHYSYGVNSTEKGDLSSESTVSRIRTEHFPLTLESARPSHTSQYLCASSGFLAGGYNEQFFGPGTRLTVL.